Listed below are T cell receptor beta chains from one sample, sequenced in a study of identical twins. Each CDR3 protein is one row after TCRdb ran MiXCR on the 5' RACE reads. The sample shows some 300,000 distinct CDR3 sequences, approximately 13% of them seen only once. The data also belong to a second study, concerning yellow fever vaccine responses in identical twins.

The sequenced sample consisted of CD8+ T cells sorted from blood. The receptors come from a woman between 18 and 29 years old in good health. The conserved cysteine and the conserved F or W are not part of the CDR3 here. The order of the fields is CDR3 protein, D gene, V gene, J gene. D genes are given only for firm matches.

CDR3: ASSFSGATYEQY
D: -
V: TRBV11-2
J: TRBJ2-7

CDR3: SNRRVSFDGYT
D: -
V: TRBV20-1
J: TRBJ1-2

CDR3: ASSWTEVEETQY
D: -
V: TRBV28
J: TRBJ2-5

CDR3: ASRGQGAAEQY
D: TRBD1
V: TRBV4-1
J: TRBJ2-7

CDR3: ASSLAGREGPYEQY
D: TRBD2
V: TRBV7-6
J: TRBJ2-7

CDR3: ASSFTVNTEAF
D: -
V: TRBV28
J: TRBJ1-1

CDR3: SVKVPGQETYEQY
D: TRBD1
V: TRBV29-1
J: TRBJ2-7

CDR3: ASSQAWLPQETQY
D: -
V: TRBV14
J: TRBJ2-5

CDR3: SASLSQGPYGYT
D: -
V: TRBV20-1
J: TRBJ1-2

CDR3: ASSIGTQGGTEAF
D: -
V: TRBV19
J: TRBJ1-1

CDR3: ASSNMASGNNEQF
D: TRBD2
V: TRBV27
J: TRBJ2-1

CDR3: ASSSGHGTQPQH
D: -
V: TRBV5-5
J: TRBJ1-5

CDR3: ASSQVGTGDQETQY
D: TRBD1
V: TRBV4-2
J: TRBJ2-5

CDR3: ASSYRGHANTEAF
D: -
V: TRBV6-5
J: TRBJ1-1

CDR3: ASSQATSSTDTQY
D: -
V: TRBV5-1
J: TRBJ2-3

CDR3: ASSQVLTNQPQH
D: -
V: TRBV4-1
J: TRBJ1-5

CDR3: ASSQTTDTQY
D: -
V: TRBV11-2
J: TRBJ2-3

CDR3: ASSPREGRLETQY
D: TRBD2
V: TRBV12-3/TRBV12-4
J: TRBJ2-5

CDR3: ASSGDTGWETQY
D: -
V: TRBV9
J: TRBJ2-5

CDR3: ASSFREEDEKLF
D: -
V: TRBV7-9
J: TRBJ1-4

CDR3: ASSLARAGGIYGYT
D: -
V: TRBV5-8
J: TRBJ1-2

CDR3: ASSLVGETSNLYEQY
D: TRBD2
V: TRBV11-2
J: TRBJ2-7

CDR3: ASSFGTSGRAGPEQF
D: TRBD2
V: TRBV5-1
J: TRBJ2-1

CDR3: ASSETSGSPNEQF
D: TRBD2
V: TRBV6-1
J: TRBJ2-1

CDR3: ASSFGGPPDYNEQF
D: -
V: TRBV7-9
J: TRBJ2-1

CDR3: SALTGQGYNEQF
D: TRBD1
V: TRBV20-1
J: TRBJ2-1

CDR3: ASSLLGSQETQY
D: -
V: TRBV27
J: TRBJ2-5

CDR3: ASSHHLLAGGRGNEQF
D: TRBD2
V: TRBV4-1
J: TRBJ2-1

CDR3: ASSFTSSVRMIPGELF
D: -
V: TRBV5-1
J: TRBJ2-2

CDR3: AILHPPYNEQF
D: -
V: TRBV10-3
J: TRBJ2-1

CDR3: ASSYAAGGPNEQF
D: TRBD2
V: TRBV6-5
J: TRBJ2-1

CDR3: ASSQDLDRVEVEQF
D: TRBD1
V: TRBV3-1
J: TRBJ2-1

CDR3: ASSSASGADTQY
D: TRBD2
V: TRBV6-2/TRBV6-3
J: TRBJ2-3

CDR3: SVEGVSGSYNEQF
D: -
V: TRBV29-1
J: TRBJ2-1

CDR3: ASSEYPAGIAKNIQY
D: TRBD2
V: TRBV12-3/TRBV12-4
J: TRBJ2-4

CDR3: ASTRAGGADTQY
D: -
V: TRBV19
J: TRBJ2-3

CDR3: ASHRGTEIYEQY
D: -
V: TRBV28
J: TRBJ2-7

CDR3: ASSGTGLAGRWGEQY
D: TRBD2
V: TRBV5-1
J: TRBJ2-7

CDR3: ASSEGHGITYNEQF
D: -
V: TRBV6-1
J: TRBJ2-1

CDR3: ASSSYAEGFWQPQH
D: -
V: TRBV28
J: TRBJ1-5

CDR3: ASSLSSRGTEAF
D: -
V: TRBV12-3/TRBV12-4
J: TRBJ1-1

CDR3: ASSHGLAGAGEQF
D: TRBD2
V: TRBV13
J: TRBJ2-1